This T cell receptor beta chain was documented in a study of blood T cell repertoires in COVID-19. As for the study in general: From the United States, Italy and Spain came samples of acute and convalescent COVID-19. T cells, B-cell-depleted T cells, or PBMCs provided the cDNA or gDNA that served as material.

Original data processing: Reference gene primer amplification gave estimated nucleated cell counts. TCRdb keeps only in-frame clones here, not all; method: immunoSEQ multiplex PCR. V and J calls plus clone size are reproduced from that table; the DNA served to infer D and trimming. The sample has approximately 60,000 clones, over 75% seen once; the top ten hold approximately 3.5%. CDR1 and CDR2 (germline): SQVTM, ANQGSEA. The CDR3 covers 17 residues. The V gene end was trimmed by 6 bases and the J gene end by 0 bases; junction bases not matched to a gene: 14. The material sequenced was peripheral blood. The V gene is TRBV29-1, the J gene TRBJ2-1; 7 bases agree with TRBD1. This TCR derives from a woman aged 80 or older with acute or convalescent COVID-19. The CDR3 sequence: CSVARSRGSSSYNEQFF. CDR3 nucleotide sequence: TGCAGCGTCGCCAGGAGCAGGGGGTCGAGCTCCTACAATGAGCAGTTCTTC.